The 12 T cell receptor beta chains given below trace back to one sample, sequenced in a study of cytomegalovirus exposure and HLA in healthy donors. The PCR employed 60 Vbeta primers together with 13 Jbeta primers. Repertoires were generated with immunoSEQ multiplex PCR, while TCRdb's copy carries only in-frame clones and drops some. This table has under 200,000 clones, approximately 80% appearing once. The sequenced material came from PBMCs. All receptors derive from a woman under 30 in good health and CMV-seronegative.

This sequence joins TRBV7-7 and TRBJ2-2; 10 nucleotides agree with TRBD1. Germline CDR1 SSHAT, CDR2 FNYEAQ (reference sequence). The CDR3 runs to 18 residues. Trimming took 1 base from V and 4 from J; bases not matched to a gene: 9. The DNA of the CDR3 is TGTGCCAGCAGCTTAGTGTCCGCCGGGACAGGGGTCACCGGGGAGCTGTTTTTT. Its translation is CASSLVSAGTGVTGELFF.

The chain combines TRBV28 with TRBJ1-1; D not certain. This CDR3 region has 13 residues. V shed 7 bases and J shed 5 bases, with 14 bases lying between them. Germline lookup yields CDR1 MDHEN and CDR2 SYDVKM. The CDR3 loop is CASTWPGRTEAFF. The CDR3 nucleotides read TGTGCCAGCACGTGGCCGGGGAGGACTGAAGCTTTCTTT.

This chain connects TRBV29-1 to TRBJ1-2; the match to TRBD1 covers 9 bases. There are 14 residues in the CDR3. CDR1 SQVTM and CDR2 ANQGSEA come from the germline V gene. V shed 5 bases and J 6 bases; nucleotides not matched to a gene: 10. Written as DNA, the CDR3 is TGCAGCGTTATTGGAAATACAGGGGGCAATGGCTACACCTTC. Translated: CSVIGNTGGNGYTF. Combining the CDR3 with reference TRBV29-1 and TRBJ1-2 gives the whole variable domain SAVISQKPSRDICQRGTSLTIQCQVDSQVTMMFWYRQQPGQSLTLIATANQGSEATYESGFVIDKFPISRPNLTFSTLTVSNMSPEDSSIYLCSVIGNTGGNGYTFGSGTRLTVV.

V gene TRBV19 combines with J gene TRBJ1-5; 7 bases line up with TRBD1. Losses at the gene ends were 3 bases for V and 3 bases for J; bases not matched to a gene: 5. CDR3 length equals 15 residues. The V gene's germline CDR1 is LNHDA and CDR2 SQIVND (reference sequence). CDR3 residues: CASSIRDSLNQPQHF. The CDR3 DNA is TGTGCCAGTAGTATCCGGGACAGCCTCAATCAGCCCCAGCATTTT.

The genes are TRBV5-1 and TRBJ2-5; 9 bases map to TRBD2. The CDR3 runs to 14 residues. V lost 3 bases and J lost 3; bases outside the gene matches: 3. Per the germline V gene, CDR1 is SGHRS and CDR2 is YFSETQ. In DNA, the CDR3 is TGCGCCAGCAGCTGGGGACTAGCTGAAGAGACCCAGTACTTC. Protein: CASSWGLAEETQYF.

The genes are TRBV30 and TRBJ2-1; maybe TRBD2 (7 bases). The CDR3 contains 13 residues. Germline V lookup: CDR1 GTSNPN, CDR2 SVGIG (reference sequence). V was pared by 8 bases and J by 5 bases, with 16 bases between. The CDR3 loop reads CAVELGGDNEQFF. In DNA, the CDR3 is TGTGCCGTGGAACTAGGGGGGGACAATGAGCAGTTCTTC. The full variable domain, completed using reference TRBV30 and TRBJ2-1, is SQTIHQWPATLVQPVGSPLSLECTVEGTSNPNLYWYRQAAGRGLQLLFYSVGIGQISSEVPQNLSASRPQDRQFILSSKKLLLSDSGFYLCAVELGGDNEQFFGPGTRLTVL.

The CDR3 DNA is TGTGCCAGCAGCGCGGGGGGTGGTTTATCTGATACGCAGTATTTT. Its translation is CASSAGGGLSDTQYF. This chain uses TRBV7-2 with TRBJ2-3, with 8 nucleotides matching TRBD2. From germline, CDR1 is SGHTA and CDR2 FQGNSA. Losses at the gene ends were 5 bases for V and 6 bases for J; bases not matched to a gene: 10. CDR3 length equals 15 residues.

The V and J genes are TRBV28 and TRBJ1-2; D is possibly TRBD1 (6 bases). Germline lookup yields CDR1 MDHEN and CDR2 SYDVKM. V lost 8 bases, J lost 2 bases, and 9 bases lay in between. This CDR3 has 12 amino acids. This CDR3 is CASWGRNYGYTF. The CDR3 coding sequence is TGTGCCAGCTGGGGGCGGAACTATGGCTACACCTTC.

The chain employs TRBV5-1 and TRBJ2-3, with 10 positions matching TRBD2. Looked up from germline, CDR1 is SGHRS and CDR2 is YFSETQ. V shed 3 bases and J 5 bases; nucleotides not matched to a gene: 6. This CDR3 has 15 residues. CDR3 in amino acids: CASSSLAGGVDTQYF. CDR3 in DNA: TGCGCCAGCAGCTCCTTAGCGGGAGGCGTAGATACGCAGTATTTT. The whole variable domain, remainder taken from reference TRBV5-1 and TRBJ2-3, is KAGVTQTPRYLIKTRGQQVTLSCSPISGHRSVSWYQQTPGQGLQFLFEYFSETQRNKGNFPGRFSGRQFSNSRSEMNVSTLELGDSALYLCASSSLAGGVDTQYFGPGTRLTVL.

V is TRBV6-6 and J is TRBJ2-3; D could derive from TRBD1 or TRBD2 (6 bases each). This CDR3 region has 14 residues. The germline V and J ends were trimmed by 6 bases and 1 base, with 11 bases remaining between them. The germline CDR1 and CDR2 sequences are MNHNY and SVGAGI (reference sequence). CDR3 protein: CASRYREGTDTQYF. In DNA, the CDR3 is TGTGCCAGCAGATACAGGGAGGGCACAGATACGCAGTATTTT.

The chain combines TRBV27 with TRBJ2-2; no definite D call. With 0 bases removed from V and 4 bases from J, the gap between germline ends came to 6 bases. CDR1 and CDR2 from the germline V gene are MNHEY and SMNVEV (reference sequence). The CDR3 is made up of 14 amino acids. CDR3 protein: CASSLSFGTGELFF. CDR3 nucleotides: TGTGCCAGCAGTTTATCGTTCGGCACCGGGGAGCTGTTTTTT.

The chain couples TRBV7-9 to TRBJ1-5, with D perhaps TRBD1 (5 bases). V was clipped by 1 base and J by 5 bases, with 6 bases between them. Germline lookup yields CDR1 SEHNR and CDR2 FQNEAQ (reference sequence). CDR3 length: 13 amino acids. The CDR3 DNA follows: TGTGCCAGCAGCTTAGTAGGGGATCAGCCCCAGCATTTT. It specifies CASSLVGDQPQHF.